The TCR beta chain under discussion was sequenced for a study of CD8+ T cells in alopecia areata. Across the study: Treated patients received severity scores based on the percentage of scalp area affected.

Findings and caveats of the study: For lesional scalp, especially alopecia totalis/universalis, clonality was higher than in normal scalp. Uncertainty remains about how baseline CD8+ expansion links to response, with one nonresponder.

Regarding treatment: oral pan-JAK inhibitor, 5-10 mg twice daily. PBMCs provided sorted CD4+ and CD8+ T cells. This clone is a singleton in its sample. The antigen remains unidentified. TCR sequencing used cDNA made by reverse transcription of extracted RNA. Some clones are missing from TCRdb's copy, which holds only in-frame ones; the method was immunoSEQ multiplex PCR. The sample holds some 44,000 clones; about nine tenths are singletons and the top ten take approximately 19%. The CDR3 contains 13 residues. Germline loops: CDR1 MNHEY, CDR2 SMNVEV (reference sequence). The chain is built from TRBV27 and TRBJ2-5, with D possibly being TRBD1 (6 bases). The tail of the sequence fits TRBJ2-7 better, so the J call may be wrong. Sample: CD8+ T cells sorted from blood, taken at week 24, from a patient treated with tofacitinib. The TCR sequence derives from a human donor with alopecia areata. This CDR3 reads CASSLGGHYEQYF. CDR3 DNA sequence: TGTGCCAGCAGTTTAGGGGGACACTACGAGCAGTACTTC.